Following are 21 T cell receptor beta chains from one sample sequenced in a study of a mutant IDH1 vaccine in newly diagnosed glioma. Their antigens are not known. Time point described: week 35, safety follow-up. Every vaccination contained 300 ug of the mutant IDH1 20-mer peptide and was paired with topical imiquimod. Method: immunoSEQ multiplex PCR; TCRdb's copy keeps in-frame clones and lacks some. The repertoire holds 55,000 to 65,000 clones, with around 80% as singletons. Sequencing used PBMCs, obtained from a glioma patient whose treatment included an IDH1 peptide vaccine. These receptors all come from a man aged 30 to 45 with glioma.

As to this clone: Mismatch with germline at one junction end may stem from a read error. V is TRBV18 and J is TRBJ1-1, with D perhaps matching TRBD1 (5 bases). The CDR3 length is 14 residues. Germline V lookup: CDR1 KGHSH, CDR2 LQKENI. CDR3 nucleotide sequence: TGTGCCAGCTCACGATCTGGGGGTTCCCTCCTGCGGGGCTTT. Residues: CASSRSGGSLLRGF.

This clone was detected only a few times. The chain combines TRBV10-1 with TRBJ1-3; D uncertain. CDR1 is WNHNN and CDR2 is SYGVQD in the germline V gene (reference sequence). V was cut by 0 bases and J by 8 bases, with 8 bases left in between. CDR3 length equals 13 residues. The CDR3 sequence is CASSESAVDTIYF. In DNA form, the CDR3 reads TGCGCCAGCAGTGAGTCTGCAGTGGACACCATATATTTT.

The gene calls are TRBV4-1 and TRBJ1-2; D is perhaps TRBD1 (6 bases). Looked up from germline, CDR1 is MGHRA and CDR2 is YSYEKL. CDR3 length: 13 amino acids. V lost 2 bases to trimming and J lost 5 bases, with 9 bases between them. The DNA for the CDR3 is TGCGCCAGCAGCCAACAACAGGGTTATGGCTACACCTTC. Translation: CASSQQQGYGYTF.

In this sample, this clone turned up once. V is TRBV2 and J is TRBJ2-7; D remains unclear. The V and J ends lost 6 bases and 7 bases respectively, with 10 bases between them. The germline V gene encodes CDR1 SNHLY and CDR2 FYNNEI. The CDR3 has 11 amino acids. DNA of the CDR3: TGTGCCAGCAGCCTGACTTGGGAGCAGTACTTC. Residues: CASSLTWEQYF.

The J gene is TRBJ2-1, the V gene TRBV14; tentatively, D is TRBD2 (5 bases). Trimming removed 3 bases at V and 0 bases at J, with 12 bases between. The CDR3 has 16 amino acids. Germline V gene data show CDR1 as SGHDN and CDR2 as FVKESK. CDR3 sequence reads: CASSHWTSSSYNEQFF. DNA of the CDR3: TGTGCCAGCAGCCATTGGACTTCCAGCTCCTACAATGAGCAGTTCTTC.

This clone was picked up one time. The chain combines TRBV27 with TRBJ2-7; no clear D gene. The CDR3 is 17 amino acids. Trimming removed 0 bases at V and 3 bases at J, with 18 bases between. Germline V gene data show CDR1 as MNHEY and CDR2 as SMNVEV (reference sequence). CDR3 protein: CASSLSGGRNQDYEQYF. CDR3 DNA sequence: TGTGCCAGCAGTTTATCGGGCGGACGCAATCAAGACTACGAGCAGTACTTC.

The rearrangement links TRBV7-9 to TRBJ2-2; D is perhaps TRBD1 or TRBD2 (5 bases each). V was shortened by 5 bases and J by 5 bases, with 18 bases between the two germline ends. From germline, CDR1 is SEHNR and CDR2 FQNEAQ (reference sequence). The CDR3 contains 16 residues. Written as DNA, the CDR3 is TGTGCCAGCAGCCCTGGGACCCCCGTAAGAACCGGGGAGCTGTTTTTT. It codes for CASSPGTPVRTGELFF.

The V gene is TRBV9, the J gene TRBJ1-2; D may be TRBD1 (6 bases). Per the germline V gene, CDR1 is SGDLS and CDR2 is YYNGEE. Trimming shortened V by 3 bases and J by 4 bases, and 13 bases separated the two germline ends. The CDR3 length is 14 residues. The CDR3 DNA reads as TGTGCCAGCAGCGCGACACGGACAGTCTATGGCTACACCTTC. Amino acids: CASSATRTVYGYTF.

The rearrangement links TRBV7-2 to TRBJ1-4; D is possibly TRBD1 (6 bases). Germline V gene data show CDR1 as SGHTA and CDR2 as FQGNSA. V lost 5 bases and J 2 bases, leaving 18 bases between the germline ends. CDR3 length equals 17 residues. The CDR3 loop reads CASSHHRVGETNEKLFF. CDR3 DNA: TGTGCCAGCAGCCACCACAGGGTAGGAGAGACTAATGAAAAACTGTTTTTT.

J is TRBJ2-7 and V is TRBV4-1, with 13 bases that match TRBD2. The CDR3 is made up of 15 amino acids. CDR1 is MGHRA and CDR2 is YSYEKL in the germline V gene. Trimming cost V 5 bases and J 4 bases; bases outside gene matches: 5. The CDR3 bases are TGCGCCAGCAGCTCCGGACTAGCGGGAGTGTACGAGCAGTACTTC. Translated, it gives CASSSGLAGVYEQYF.

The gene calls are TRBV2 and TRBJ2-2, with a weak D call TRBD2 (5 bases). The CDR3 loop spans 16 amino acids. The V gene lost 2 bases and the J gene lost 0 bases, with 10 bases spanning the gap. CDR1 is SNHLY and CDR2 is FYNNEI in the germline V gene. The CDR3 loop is CASSEPAETNTGELFF. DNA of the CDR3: TGTGCCAGCAGTGAACCAGCGGAGACGAACACCGGGGAGCTGTTTTTT.

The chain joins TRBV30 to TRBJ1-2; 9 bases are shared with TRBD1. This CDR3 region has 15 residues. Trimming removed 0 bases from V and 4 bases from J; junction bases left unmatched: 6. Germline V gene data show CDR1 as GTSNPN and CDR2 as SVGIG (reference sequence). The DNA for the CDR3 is TGTGCCTGGAGTGTTGGGACAGGGCTTTTCTATGGCTACACCTTC. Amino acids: CAWSVGTGLFYGYTF.

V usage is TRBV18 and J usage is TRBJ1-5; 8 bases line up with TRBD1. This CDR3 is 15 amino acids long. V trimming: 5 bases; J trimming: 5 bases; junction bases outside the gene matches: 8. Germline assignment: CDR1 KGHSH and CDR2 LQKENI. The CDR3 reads CASSSSQGDYQPQHF. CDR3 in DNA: TGTGCCAGCTCATCTTCACAGGGGGATTATCAGCCCCAGCATTTT.

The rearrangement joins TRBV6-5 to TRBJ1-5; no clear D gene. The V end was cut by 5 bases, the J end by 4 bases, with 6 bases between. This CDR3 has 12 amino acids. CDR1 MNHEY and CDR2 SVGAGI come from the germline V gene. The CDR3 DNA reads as TGTGCCAGCAGTGAGACGAATCAGCCCCAGCATTTT. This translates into CASSETNQPQHF.

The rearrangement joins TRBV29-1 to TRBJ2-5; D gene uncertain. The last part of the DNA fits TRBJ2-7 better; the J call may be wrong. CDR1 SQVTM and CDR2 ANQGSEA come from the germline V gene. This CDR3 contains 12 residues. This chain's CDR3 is CSVTWSSYEQYF. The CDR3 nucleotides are TGCAGCGTGACTTGGAGCTCCTACGAGCAGTACTTC.

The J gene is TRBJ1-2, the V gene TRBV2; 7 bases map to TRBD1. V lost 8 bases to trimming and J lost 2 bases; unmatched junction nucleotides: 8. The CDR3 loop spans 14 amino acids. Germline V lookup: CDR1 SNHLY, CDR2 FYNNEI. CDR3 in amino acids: CASADRVGNYGYTF. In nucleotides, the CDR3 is TGTGCCAGCGCCGACAGGGTCGGGAACTATGGCTACACCTTC.

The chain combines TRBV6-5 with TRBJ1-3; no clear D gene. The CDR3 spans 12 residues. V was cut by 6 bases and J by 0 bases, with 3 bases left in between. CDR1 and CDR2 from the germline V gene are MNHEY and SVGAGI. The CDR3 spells CASSRSGNTIYF. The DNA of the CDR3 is TGTGCCAGCAGCCGCTCTGGAAACACCATATATTTT.

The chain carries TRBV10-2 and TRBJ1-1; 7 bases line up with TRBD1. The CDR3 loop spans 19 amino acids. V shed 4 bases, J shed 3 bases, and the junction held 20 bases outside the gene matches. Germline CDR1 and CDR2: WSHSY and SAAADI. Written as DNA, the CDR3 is TGCGCCAGCAGTGTCCAATCCGGGCCATCAGGACAGGTCGACACTGAAGCTTTCTTT. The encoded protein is CASSVQSGPSGQVDTEAFF.

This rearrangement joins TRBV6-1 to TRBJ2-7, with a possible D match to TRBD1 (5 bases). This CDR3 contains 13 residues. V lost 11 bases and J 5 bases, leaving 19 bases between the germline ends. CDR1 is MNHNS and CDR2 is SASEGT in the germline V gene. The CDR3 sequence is CASLRQGRNEQYF. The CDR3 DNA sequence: TGTGCCTCCCTTCGGCAGGGTAGAAACGAGCAGTACTTC.

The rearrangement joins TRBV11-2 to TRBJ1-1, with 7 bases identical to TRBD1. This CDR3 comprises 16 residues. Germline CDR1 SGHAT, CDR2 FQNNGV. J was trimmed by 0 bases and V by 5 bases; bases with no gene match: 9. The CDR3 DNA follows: TGTGCCAGCAGCGTAGGGGGCTCCCCCATGAACACTGAAGCTTTCTTT. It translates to CASSVGGSPMNTEAFF.

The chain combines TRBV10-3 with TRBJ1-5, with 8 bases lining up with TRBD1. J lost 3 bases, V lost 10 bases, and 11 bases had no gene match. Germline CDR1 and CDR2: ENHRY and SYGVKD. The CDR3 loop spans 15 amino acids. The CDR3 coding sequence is TGTGCCAGCGCAGGGGGGACAGGTAACAATCAGCCCCAGCATTTT. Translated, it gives CASAGGTGNNQPQHF.